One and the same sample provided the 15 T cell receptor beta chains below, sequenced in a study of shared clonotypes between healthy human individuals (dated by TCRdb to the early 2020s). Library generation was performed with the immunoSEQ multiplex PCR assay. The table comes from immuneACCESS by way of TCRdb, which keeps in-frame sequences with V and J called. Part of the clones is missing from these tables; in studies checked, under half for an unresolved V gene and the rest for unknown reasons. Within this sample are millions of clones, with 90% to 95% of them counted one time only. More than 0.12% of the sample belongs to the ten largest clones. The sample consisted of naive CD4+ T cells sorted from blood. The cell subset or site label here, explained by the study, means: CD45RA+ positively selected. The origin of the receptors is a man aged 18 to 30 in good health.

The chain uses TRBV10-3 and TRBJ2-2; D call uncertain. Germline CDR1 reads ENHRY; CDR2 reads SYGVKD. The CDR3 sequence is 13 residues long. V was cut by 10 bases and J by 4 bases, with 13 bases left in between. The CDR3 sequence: CATSISGTGELFF. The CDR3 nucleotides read TGTGCCACGTCGATTTCGGGCACCGGGGAGCTGTTTTTT.

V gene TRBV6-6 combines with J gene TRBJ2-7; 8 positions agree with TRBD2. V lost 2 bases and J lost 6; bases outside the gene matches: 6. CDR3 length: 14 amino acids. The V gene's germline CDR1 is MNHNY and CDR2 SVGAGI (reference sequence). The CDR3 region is CASSYQRGPLEQYF. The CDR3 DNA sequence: TGTGCCAGCAGTTACCAGCGGGGGCCGCTCGAGCAGTACTTC.

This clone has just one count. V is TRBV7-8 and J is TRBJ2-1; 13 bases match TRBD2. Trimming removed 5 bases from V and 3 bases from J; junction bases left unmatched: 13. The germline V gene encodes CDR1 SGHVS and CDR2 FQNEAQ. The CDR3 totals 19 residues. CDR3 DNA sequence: TGTGCCAGCAGCCCGGGACTAGCGGGGTCCCCGATGTTCTACAATGAGCAGTTCTTC. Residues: CASSPGLAGSPMFYNEQFF.

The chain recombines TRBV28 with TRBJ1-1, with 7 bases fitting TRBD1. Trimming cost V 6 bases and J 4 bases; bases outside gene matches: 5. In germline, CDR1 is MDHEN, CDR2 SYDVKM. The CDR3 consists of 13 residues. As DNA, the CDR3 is TGTGCCAGCAGGGACAGGCCCTTCACTGAAGCTTTCTTT. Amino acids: CASRDRPFTEAFF.

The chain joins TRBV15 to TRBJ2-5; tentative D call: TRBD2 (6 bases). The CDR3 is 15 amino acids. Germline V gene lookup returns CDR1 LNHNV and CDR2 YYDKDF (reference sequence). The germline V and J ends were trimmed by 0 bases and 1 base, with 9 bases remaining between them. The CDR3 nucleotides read TGTGCCACCAGCAGAGAGCGGGAACGCCAAGAGACCCAGTACTTC. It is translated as CATSRERERQETQYF.

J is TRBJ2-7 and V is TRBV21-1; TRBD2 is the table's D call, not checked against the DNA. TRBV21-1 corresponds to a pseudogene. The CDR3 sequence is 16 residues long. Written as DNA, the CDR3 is TGTGCCAGCAGCTTGTCTGGCGGGCAGGATTCCTACGAGCAGTACTTC. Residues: CASSLSGGQDSYEQYF.

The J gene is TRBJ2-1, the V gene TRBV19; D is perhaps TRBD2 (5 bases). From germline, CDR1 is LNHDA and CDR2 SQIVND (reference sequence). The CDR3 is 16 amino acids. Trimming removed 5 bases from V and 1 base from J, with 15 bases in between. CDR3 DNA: TGTGCCAGTAGTTTCAGATATCGGGGATCCTACAATGAGCAGTTCTTC. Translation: CASSFRYRGSYNEQFF.

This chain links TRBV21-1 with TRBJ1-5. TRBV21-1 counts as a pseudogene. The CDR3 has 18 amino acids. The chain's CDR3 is CASSISPDGRRRNQPQHF. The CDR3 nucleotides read TGTGCCAGCAGCATTTCGCCAGACGGTCGCCGGAGGAATCAGCCCCAGCATTTT.

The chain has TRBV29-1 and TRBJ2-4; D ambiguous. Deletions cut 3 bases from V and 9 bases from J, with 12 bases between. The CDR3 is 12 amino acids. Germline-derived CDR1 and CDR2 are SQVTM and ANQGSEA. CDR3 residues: CSVEGTTGIQYF. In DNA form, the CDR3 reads TGCAGCGTTGAGGGAACCACGGGCATTCAGTACTTC.

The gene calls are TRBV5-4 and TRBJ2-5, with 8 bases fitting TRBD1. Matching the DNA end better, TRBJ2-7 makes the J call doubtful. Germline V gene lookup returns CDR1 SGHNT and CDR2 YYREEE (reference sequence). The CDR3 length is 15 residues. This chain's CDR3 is CASSSGGSSSYEQYF. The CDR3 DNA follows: TGTGCCAGCAGCTCAGGGGGCTCGAGCTCCTACGAGCAGTACTTC.

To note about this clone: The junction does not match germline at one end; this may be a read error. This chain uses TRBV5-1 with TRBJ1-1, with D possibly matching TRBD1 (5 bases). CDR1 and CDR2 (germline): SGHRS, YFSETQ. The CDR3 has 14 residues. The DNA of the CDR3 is TGCGCCAGCAGCTTGGTGGCCAGGGAAAGCAGGCCGATTTTT. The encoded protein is CASSLVARESRPIF.

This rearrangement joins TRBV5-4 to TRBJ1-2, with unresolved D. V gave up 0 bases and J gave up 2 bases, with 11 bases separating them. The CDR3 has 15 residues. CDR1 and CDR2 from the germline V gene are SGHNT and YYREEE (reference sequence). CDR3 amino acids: CASSLGPAHNYGYTF. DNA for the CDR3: TGTGCCAGCAGCTTGGGGCCTGCCCACAACTATGGCTACACCTTC.

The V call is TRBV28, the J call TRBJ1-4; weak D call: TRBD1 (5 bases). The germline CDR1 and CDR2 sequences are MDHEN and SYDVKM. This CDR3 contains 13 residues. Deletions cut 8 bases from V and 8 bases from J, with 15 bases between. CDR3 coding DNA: TGTGCCAGCTTGGGGGGTTTAAGCGAAAAACTGTTTTTT. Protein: CASLGGLSEKLFF.

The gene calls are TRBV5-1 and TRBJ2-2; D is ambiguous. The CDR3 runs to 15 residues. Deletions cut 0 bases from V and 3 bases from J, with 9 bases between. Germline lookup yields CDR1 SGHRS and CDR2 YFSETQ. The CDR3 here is CASSLGAAYTGELFF. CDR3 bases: TGCGCCAGCAGCTTGGGTGCAGCTTACACCGGGGAGCTGTTTTTT.

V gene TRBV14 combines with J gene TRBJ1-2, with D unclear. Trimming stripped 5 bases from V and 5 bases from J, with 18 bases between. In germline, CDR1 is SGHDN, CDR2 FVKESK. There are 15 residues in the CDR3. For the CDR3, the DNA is TGTGCCAGCAGCGAAAGGGCGGGAGAAAATTATGGCTACACCTTC. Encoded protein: CASSERAGENYGYTF. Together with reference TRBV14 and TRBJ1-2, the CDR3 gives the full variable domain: EAGVTQFPSHSVIEKGQTVTLRCDPISGHDNLYWYRRVMGKEIKFLLHFVKESKQDESGMPNNRFLAERTGGTYSTLKVQPAELEDSGVYFCASSERAGENYGYTFGSGTRLTVV.